This T cell receptor (beta chain) was recorded in a study of technical replicates of blood from several donors. Germline CDR1 and CDR2: MGHRA and YSYEKL. V was clipped by 1 base and J by 2 bases, with 18 bases between them. The CDR3 contains 18 residues. Only in-frame clones appear in the TCRdb table, and some are missing; sequencing was by immunoSEQ multiplex PCR. The sample includes around 80,000 clones, about 98% of them seen just once. The chain joins TRBV4-1 to TRBJ2-1; a possible D gene is TRBD2 (5 bases). What was sequenced was T cells isolated from PBMCs. The receptor's source is a human donor in good health. In DNA, the CDR3 is TGCGCCAGCAGCCAAGCCCCTGGGGAGACGACGCCCTACAATGAGCAGTTCTTC. Residues: CASSQAPGETTPYNEQFF.